The T cell receptor (beta chain) described here comes from a study of OX40 agonist ivuxolimab in advanced cancers. At the level of the study: Dose-escalation cases comprised hepatocellular carcinoma, melanoma, renal cell or head and neck cancer.

Notes on the study in general: Circulating CD4+ and CD8+ T cells showed clonal expansion by week 6 at 0.1 to 3.0 mg/kg. Relative to CD4+, CD8+ T cells held more expanded clones on average.

The CDR3 totals 15 residues. V lost 3 bases and J lost 5; bases outside the gene matches: 8. Looked up from germline, CDR1 is LNHDA and CDR2 is SQIVND (reference sequence). Measured with immunoSEQ multiplex PCR; TCRdb has only the in-frame clones, and not every one. The table has tens of thousands of clones, around 74% seen once. Concerning this clone: The antigen remains unidentified.

The sequence was collected from an adult with an advanced solid tumor such as melanoma, head and neck, liver or kidney cancer. Sample: CD4+ or CD8+ T cells sorted from blood, taken in a trial of the OX40 agonist ivuxolimab. This chain joins TRBV19 and TRBJ1-1; 8 bases align to TRBD1. CDR3: CASSILTGGGTEAFF. Written as DNA, the CDR3 is TGTGCCAGTAGTATTCTAACAGGGGGAGGGACTGAAGCTTTCTTT.